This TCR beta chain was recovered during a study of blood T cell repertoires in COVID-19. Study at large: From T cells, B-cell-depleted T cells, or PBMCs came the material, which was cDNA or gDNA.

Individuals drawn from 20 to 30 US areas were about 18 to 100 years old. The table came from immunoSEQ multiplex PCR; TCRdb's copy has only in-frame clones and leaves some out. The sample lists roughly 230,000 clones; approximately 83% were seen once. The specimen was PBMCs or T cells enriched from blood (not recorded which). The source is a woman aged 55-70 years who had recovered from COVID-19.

The CDR3 loop reads CASSYNAGGGYGYTF. In DNA form, the CDR3 reads TGTGCCAGCAGTTACAACGCAGGAGGAGGCTATGGCTACACCTTC. The chain has TRBV6-6 and TRBJ1-2; D remains ambiguous. The CDR3 covers 15 residues. Germline loops: CDR1 MNHNY, CDR2 SVGAGI (reference sequence). V shed 2 bases and J shed 4 bases, with 14 bases lying between them.